This T cell receptor (beta chain) originates from a study of regulatory T cells in long-lasting Graves disease. Study-wide results and caveats: Segments TRBV28, TRBJ1-2 and TRBJ2-5 showed preferential usage in persistent disease. Newly diagnosed Graves' patients had higher TCR diversity than persistent ones. Study was limited to peripheral blood, excluding thyroid tissue.

CDR3-region Arm-PCR and iRepertoire HTBI primers produced the TCR beta libraries. In TCRdb, the multiplex PCR reads were re-called with MiXCR into one record per CDR3 protein. The sample carries roughly 380,000 distinct CDR3 sequences, about a sixth recorded once. This clonotype was seen ten or more times. Its specificity is not known. Regarding time point: newly diagnosed GD, antithyroid drugs for less than 3 months. After RNA was extracted from PBMCs, the TCR library was made from it. An endocrinology unit in Xi'an, China, supplied the patients. V dropped 5 bases and J dropped 6 bases, with 17 bases sitting between them. This CDR3 has 15 amino acids. The germline CDR1 and CDR2 sequences are SGHVS and FNYEAQ.

The J gene is TRBJ1-5, the V gene TRBV7-6; D not resolved. This receptor was taken from a female donor with Graves disease. The sequencing used peripheral blood mononuclear cells (PBMCs), collected at new diagnosis, from a patient treated with antithyroid drugs. The CDR3 loop is CASSRGPGVLQPQHF. In nucleotides, the CDR3 is TGTGCCAGCAGCCGTGGACCTGGTGTCCTTCAGCCCCAGCATTTT. The full variable domain, its missing parts supplied by reference TRBV7-6 and TRBJ1-5, is GAGVSQSPRYKVTKRGQDVALRCDPISGHVSLYWYRQALGQGPEFLTYFNYEAQQDKSGLPNDRFSAERPEGSISTLTIQRTEQRDSAMYRCASSRGPGVLQPQHFGDGTRLSIL.